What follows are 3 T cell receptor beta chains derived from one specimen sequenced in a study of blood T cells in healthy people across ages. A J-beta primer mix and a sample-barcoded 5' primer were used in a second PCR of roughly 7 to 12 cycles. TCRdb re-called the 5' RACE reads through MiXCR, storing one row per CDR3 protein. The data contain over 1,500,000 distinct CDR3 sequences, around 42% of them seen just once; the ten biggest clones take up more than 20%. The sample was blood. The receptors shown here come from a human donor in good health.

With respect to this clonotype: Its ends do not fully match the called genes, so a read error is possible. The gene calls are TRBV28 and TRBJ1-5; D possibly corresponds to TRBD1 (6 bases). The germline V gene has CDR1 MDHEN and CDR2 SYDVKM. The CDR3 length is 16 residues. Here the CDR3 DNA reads TGTGCCAGCAGTTCCTGGGACACCCATAGCGATCAGCCCCAGCATTTT. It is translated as CASSSWDTHSDQPQHF.

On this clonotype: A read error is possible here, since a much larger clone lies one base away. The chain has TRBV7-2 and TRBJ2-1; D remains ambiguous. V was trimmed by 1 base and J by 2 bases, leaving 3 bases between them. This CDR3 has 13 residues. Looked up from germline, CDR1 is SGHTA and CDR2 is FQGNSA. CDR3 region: CTSSLVPYNEQFF. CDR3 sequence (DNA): TGTACCAGCAGCTTAGTCCCCTACAATGAGCAGTTCTTC.

The CDR3 DNA reads TGCAGTGCCGTAGCGGGATTCGGAACCGGGGAGCTGTTTTTT. Its translation: CSAVAGFGTGELFF. V and J are TRBV20-1 and TRBJ2-2; the match to TRBD2 covers 8 bases. Germline V gene sequence: CDR1 DFQATT, CDR2 SNEGSKA (reference sequence). The CDR3 length is 14 residues. V shed 6 bases, J shed 5 bases, and the junction held 8 bases outside the gene matches.